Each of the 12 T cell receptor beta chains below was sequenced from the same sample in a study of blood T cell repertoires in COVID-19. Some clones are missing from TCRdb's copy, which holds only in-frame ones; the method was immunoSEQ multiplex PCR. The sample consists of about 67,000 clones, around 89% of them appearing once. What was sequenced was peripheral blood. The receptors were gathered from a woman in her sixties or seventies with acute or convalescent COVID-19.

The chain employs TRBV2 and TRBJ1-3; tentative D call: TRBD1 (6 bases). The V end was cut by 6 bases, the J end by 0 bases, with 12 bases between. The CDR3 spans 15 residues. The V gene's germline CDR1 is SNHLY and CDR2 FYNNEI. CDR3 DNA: TGTGCCAGCAGGGGCCCGGACAGCTCTGGAAACACCATATATTTT. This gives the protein CASRGPDSSGNTIYF.

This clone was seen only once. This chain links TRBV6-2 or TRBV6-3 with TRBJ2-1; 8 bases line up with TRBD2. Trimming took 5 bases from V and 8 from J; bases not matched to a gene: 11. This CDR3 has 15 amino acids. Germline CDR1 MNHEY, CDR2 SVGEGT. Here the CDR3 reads CASSPVGGRRYEQFF. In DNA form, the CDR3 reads TGTGCCAGCAGTCCCGTGGGCGGGAGGAGGTATGAGCAGTTCTTC.

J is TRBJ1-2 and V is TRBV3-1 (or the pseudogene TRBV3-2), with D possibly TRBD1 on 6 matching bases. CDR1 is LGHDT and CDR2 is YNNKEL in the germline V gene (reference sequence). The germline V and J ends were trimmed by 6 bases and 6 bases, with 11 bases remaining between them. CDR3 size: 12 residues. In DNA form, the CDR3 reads TGTGCCAGCAGTCAAACAGGGCATGGCTACACCTTC. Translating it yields CASSQTGHGYTF.

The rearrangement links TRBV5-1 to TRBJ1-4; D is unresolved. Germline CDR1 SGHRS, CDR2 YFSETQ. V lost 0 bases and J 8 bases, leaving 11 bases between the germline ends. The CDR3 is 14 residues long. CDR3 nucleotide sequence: TGCGCCAGCAGCTTGGCGGGGAAAGGGGAAAAACTGTTTTTT. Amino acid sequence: CASSLAGKGEKLFF.

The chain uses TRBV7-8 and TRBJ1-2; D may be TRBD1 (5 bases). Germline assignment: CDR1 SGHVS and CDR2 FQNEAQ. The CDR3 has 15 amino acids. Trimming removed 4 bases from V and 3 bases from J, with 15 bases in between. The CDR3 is CASSSRVGADYGYTF. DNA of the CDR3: TGTGCCAGCAGCTCTAGGGTTGGGGCGGACTATGGCTACACCTTC.

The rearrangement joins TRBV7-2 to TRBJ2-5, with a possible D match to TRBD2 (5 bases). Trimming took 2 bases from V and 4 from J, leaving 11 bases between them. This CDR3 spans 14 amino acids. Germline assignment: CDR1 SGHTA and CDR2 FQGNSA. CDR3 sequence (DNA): TGTGCCAGCAGCTTAACGGGGATAGGAGAGACCCAGTACTTC. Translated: CASSLTGIGETQYF. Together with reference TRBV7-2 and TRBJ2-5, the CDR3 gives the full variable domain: GAGVSQSPSNKVTEKGKDVELRCDPISGHTALYWYRQSLGQGLEFLIYFQGNSAPDKSGLPSDRFSAERTGGSVSTLTIQRTQQEDSAVYLCASSLTGIGETQYFGPGTRLLVL.

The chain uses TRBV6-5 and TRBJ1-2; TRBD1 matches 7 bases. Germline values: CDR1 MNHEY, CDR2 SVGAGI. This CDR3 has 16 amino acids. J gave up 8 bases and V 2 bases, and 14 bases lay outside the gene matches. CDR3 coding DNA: TGTGCCAGCAGTTACCGGTGGACAGGACGCCATCTGGGCTACACCTTC. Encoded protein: CASSYRWTGRHLGYTF.

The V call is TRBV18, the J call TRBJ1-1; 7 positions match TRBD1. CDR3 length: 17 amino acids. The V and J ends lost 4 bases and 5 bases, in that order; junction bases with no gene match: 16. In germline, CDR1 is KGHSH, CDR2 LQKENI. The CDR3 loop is CASSRIRQGGSDTEAFF. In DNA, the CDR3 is TGTGCCAGCTCACGAATCCGACAGGGAGGTTCGGATACTGAAGCTTTCTTT.

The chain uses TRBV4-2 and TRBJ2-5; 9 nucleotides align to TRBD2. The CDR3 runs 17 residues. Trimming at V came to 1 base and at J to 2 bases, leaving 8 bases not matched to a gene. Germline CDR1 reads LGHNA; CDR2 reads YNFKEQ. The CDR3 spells CASSQASLTSGQETQYF. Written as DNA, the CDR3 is TGTGCCAGCAGCCAAGCCTCCTTGACTAGCGGACAAGAGACCCAGTACTTC.

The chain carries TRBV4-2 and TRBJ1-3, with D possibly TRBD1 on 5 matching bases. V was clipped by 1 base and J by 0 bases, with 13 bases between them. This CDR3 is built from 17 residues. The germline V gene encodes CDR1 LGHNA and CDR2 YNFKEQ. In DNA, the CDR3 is TGTGCCAGCAGCCAAGTCCAGGGTATGGACTCTGGAAACACCATATATTTT. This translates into CASSQVQGMDSGNTIYF.

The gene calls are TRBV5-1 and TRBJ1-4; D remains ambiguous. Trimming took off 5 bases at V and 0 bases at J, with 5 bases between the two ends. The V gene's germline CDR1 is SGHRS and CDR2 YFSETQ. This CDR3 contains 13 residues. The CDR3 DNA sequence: TGCGCCAGCAGTAGAGCAACTAATGAAAAACTGTTTTTT. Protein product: CASSRATNEKLFF.

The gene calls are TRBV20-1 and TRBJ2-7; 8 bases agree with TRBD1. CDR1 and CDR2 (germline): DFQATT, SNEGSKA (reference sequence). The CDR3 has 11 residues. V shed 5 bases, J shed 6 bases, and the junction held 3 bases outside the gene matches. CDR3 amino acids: CSASRGPEQYV. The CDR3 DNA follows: TGCAGTGCTTCCAGGGGGCCCGAGCAGTACGTC.